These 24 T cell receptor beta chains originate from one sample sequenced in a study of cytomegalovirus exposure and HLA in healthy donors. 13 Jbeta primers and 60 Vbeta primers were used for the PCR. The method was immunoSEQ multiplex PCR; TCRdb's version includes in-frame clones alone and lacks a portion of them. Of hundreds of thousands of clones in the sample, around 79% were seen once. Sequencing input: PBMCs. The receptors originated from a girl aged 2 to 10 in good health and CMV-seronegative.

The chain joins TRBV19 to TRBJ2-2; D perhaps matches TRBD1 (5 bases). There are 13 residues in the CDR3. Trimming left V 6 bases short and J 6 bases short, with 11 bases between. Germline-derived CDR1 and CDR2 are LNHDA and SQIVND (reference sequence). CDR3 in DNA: TGTGCCAGTAGCCGACAGAATCCCGGGGAGCTGTTTTTT. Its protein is CASSRQNPGELFF.

The CDR3 DNA sequence: TGTGCCAGTAGTATAGTGCAGGGGAATGAGCAGTTCTTC. It codes for CASSIVQGNEQFF. This chain uses TRBV19 with TRBJ2-1; perhaps TRBD1 as D (6 bases). Germline V gives CDR1 LNHDA, CDR2 SQIVND (reference sequence). This CDR3 is built from 13 residues. The V and J ends lost 1 base and 7 bases respectively, with 8 bases between them.

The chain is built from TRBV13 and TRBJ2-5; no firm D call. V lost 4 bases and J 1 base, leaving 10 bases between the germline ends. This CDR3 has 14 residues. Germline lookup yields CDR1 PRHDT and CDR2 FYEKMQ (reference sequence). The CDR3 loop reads CASSSTGPQETQYF. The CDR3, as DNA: TGTGCCAGCAGCTCTACGGGTCCCCAAGAGACCCAGTACTTC.

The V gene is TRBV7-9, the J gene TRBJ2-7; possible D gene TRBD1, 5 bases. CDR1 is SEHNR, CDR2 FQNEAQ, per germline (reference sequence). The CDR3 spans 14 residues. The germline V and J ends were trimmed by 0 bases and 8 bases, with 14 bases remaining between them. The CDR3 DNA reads TGTGCCAGCAGCTTAGCACAGGCCCCGGTACAGCAGTACTTC. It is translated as CASSLAQAPVQQYF.

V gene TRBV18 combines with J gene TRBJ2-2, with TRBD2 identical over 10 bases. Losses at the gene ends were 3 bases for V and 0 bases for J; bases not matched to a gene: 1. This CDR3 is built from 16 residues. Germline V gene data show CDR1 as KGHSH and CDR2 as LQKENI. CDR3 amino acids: CASSPSGRANTGELFF. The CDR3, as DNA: TGTGCCAGCTCACCCAGCGGGAGGGCGAACACCGGGGAGCTGTTTTTT.

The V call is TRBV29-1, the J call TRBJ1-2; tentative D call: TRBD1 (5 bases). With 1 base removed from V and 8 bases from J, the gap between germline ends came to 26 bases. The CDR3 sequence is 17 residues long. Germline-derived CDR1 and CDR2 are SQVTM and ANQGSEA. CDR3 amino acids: CSVEGGVLKVGGYGYTF. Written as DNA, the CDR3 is TGCAGCGTTGAAGGTGGTGTACTAAAGGTGGGGGGATACGGCTACACCTTC.

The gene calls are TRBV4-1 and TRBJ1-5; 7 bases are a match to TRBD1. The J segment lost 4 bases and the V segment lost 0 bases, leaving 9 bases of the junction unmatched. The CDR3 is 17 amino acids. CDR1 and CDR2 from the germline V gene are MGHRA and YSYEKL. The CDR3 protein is CASSQDTGRGDNQPQHF. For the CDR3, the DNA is TGCGCCAGCAGCCAAGATACGGGCAGGGGGGATAATCAGCCCCAGCATTTT.

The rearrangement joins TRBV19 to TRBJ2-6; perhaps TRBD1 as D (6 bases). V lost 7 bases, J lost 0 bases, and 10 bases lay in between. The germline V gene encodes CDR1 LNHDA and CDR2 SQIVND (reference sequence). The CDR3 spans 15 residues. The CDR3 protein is CASTPDSSGANVLTF. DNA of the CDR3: TGTGCCAGTACCCCGGACAGCTCTGGGGCCAACGTCCTGACTTTC.

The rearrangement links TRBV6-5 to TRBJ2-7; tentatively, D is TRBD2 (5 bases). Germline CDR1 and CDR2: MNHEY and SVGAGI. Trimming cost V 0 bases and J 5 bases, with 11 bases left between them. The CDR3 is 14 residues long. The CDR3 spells CASSYSTSTDEQYF. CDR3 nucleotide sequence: TGTGCCAGCAGTTACTCTACTAGTACAGACGAGCAGTACTTC.

Written as DNA, the CDR3 is TGTGCCAGCAGTTTACGCGGGACCCACTACGAGCAGTACTTC. It translates to CASSLRGTHYEQYF. The J gene is TRBJ2-7, the V gene TRBV27, with D possibly TRBD2 on 6 matching bases. Germline CDR1 and CDR2: MNHEY and SMNVEV (reference sequence). This CDR3 spans 14 amino acids. V was clipped by 2 bases and J by 3 bases, with 11 bases between them.

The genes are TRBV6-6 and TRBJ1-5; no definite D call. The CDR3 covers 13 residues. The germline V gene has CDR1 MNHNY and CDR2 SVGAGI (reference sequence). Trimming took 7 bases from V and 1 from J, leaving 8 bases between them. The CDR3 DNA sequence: TGTGCCAGCACCCGTTTGAGCAATCAGCCCCAGCATTTT. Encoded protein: CASTRLSNQPQHF.

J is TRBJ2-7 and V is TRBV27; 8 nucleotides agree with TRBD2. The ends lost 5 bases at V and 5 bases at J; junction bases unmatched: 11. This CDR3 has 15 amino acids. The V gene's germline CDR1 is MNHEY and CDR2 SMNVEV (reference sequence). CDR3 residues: CASSLAGTSFHEQYF. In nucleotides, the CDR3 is TGTGCCAGCAGTCTCGCCGGGACTAGTTTCCACGAGCAGTACTTC.

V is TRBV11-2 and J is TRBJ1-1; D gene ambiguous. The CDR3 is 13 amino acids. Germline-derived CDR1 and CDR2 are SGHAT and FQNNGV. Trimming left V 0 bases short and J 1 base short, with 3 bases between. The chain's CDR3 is CASSLDWNTEAFF. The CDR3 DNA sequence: TGTGCCAGCAGCTTAGACTGGAACACTGAAGCTTTCTTT.

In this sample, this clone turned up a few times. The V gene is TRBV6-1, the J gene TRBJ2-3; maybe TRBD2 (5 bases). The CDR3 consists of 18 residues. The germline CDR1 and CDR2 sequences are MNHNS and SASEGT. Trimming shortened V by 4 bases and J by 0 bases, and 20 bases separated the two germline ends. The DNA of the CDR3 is TGTGCCAGCAGTGTCGCGTCCTCTAGGAGGAAGAGCACAGATACGCAGTATTTT. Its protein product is CASSVASSRRKSTDTQYF.

In DNA, the CDR3 is TGTGCCAGCAGCCTTCCACCGGGACAGAATAATTCACCCCTCCACTTT. Translating it yields CASSLPPGQNNSPLHF. The chain carries TRBV5-6 and TRBJ1-6; TRBD1 matches 7 bases. This CDR3 contains 16 residues. CDR1 is SGHDT, CDR2 YYEEEE, per germline. The V and J ends lost 4 bases and 5 bases, in that order; junction bases with no gene match: 9. The complete variable domain, with remaining parts taken from reference TRBV5-6 and TRBJ1-6, reads DAGVTQSPTHLIKTRGQQVTLRCSPKSGHDTVSWYQQALGQGPQFIFQYYEEEERQRGNFPDRFSGHQFPNYSSELNVNALLLGDSALYLCASSLPPGQNNSPLHFGNGTRLTVT.

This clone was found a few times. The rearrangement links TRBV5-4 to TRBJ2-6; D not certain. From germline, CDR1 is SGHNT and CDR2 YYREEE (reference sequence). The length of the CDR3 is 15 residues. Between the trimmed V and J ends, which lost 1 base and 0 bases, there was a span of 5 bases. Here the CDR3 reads CASSLFGSGANVLTF. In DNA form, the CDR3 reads TGTGCCAGCAGCTTGTTCGGCTCTGGGGCCAACGTCCTGACTTTC.

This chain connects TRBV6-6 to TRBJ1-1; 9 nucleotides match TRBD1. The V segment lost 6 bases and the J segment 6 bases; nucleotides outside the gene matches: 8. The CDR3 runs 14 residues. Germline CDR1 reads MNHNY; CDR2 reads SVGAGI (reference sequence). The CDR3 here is CASRLTGTGSEAFF. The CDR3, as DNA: TGTGCCAGCAGACTGACCGGGACAGGGTCTGAAGCTTTCTTT.

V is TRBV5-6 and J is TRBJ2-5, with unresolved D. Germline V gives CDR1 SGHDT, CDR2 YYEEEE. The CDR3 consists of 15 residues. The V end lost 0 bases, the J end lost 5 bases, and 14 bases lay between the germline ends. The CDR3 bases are TGTGCCAGCAGCTTGGCCCGAGGCCTCTGGGAGACCCAGTACTTC. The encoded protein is CASSLARGLWETQYF.

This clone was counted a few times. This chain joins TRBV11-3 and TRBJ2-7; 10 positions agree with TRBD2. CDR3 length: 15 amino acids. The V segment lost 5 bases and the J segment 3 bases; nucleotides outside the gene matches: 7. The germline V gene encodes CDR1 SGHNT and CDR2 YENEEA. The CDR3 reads CASSGPSGSDYEQYF. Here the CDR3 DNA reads TGTGCCAGCAGCGGGCCTAGCGGGAGTGACTACGAGCAGTACTTC.

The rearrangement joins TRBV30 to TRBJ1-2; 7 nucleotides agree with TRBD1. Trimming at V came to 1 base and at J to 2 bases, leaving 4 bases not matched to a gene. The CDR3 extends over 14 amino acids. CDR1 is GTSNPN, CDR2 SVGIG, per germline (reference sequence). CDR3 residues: CAWSGVGQNYGYTF. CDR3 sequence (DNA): TGTGCCTGGAGTGGCGTGGGACAGAACTATGGCTACACCTTC.

For the CDR3, the DNA is TGCGCCAGCAGGGGGACAGGGGGCGCGACTGAAGCTTTCTTT. Protein: CASRGTGGATEAFF. The rearrangement uses TRBV4-1 and TRBJ1-1; 12 nucleotides match TRBD1. V dropped 6 bases and J dropped 5; count of bases not matched to a gene: 4. CDR3 length: 14 amino acids. Germline V gives CDR1 MGHRA, CDR2 YSYEKL.

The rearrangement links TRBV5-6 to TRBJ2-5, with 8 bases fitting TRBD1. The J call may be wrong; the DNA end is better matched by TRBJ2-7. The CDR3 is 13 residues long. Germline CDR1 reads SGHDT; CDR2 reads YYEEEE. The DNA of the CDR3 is TGTGCCAGCAGACCACAGGGGGCCTACGAGCAGTACTTC. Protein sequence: CASRPQGAYEQYF.

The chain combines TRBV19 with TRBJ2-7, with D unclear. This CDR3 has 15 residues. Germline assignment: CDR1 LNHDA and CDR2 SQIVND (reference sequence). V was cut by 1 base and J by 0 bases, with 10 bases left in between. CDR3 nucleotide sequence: TGTGCCAGTAGTATAGTAATCGCGGACTCCTACGAGCAGTACTTC. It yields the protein CASSIVIADSYEQYF.

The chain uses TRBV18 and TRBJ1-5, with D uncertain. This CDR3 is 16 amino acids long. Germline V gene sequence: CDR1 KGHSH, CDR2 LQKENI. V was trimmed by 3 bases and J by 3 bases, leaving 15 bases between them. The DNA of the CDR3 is TGTGCCAGCTCACCTTCCCTTGCGGTGAACAATCAGCCCCAGCATTTT. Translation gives CASSPSLAVNNQPQHF.